Below, 32 T cell receptor beta chains from the same sample are listed, as sequenced in a study of cytomegalovirus exposure and HLA in healthy donors. It was with 60 Vbeta and 13 Jbeta primers that the PCR ran. Here immunoSEQ multiplex PCR was the method, and the copy in TCRdb shows in-frame clones only, minus some. This table has under 200,000 clones, around 80% appearing once. The sample consisted of PBMCs. All receptors derive from a woman in her 50s in good health and CMV-seropositive.

The rearrangement joins TRBV6-1 to TRBJ1-5; the D gene is possibly TRBD1 (6 bases). The CDR3 runs to 13 residues. V lost 6 bases to trimming and J lost 3 bases, with 9 bases between them. Germline V CDR1 and CDR2: MNHNS, SASEGT. CDR3 residues: CASSDRLNQPQHF. Written as DNA, the CDR3 is TGTGCCAGCAGCGACAGGCTCAATCAGCCCCAGCATTTT.

The gene calls are TRBV7-9 and TRBJ1-2; 9 nucleotides agree with TRBD1. Germline V gene data show CDR1 as SEHNR and CDR2 as FQNEAQ (reference sequence). This CDR3 is 16 amino acids long. With V trimmed by 4 bases and J by 0 bases, 6 bases remained unmatched. In DNA, the CDR3 is TGTGCCAGCAGCTCGGGGACAGGGCCACCTAACTATGGCTACACCTTC. Translation gives CASSSGTGPPNYGYTF. Full variable domain (missing parts from reference TRBV7-9 and TRBJ1-2): DTGVSQNPRHKITKRGQNVTFRCDPISEHNRLYWYRQTLGQGPEFLTYFQNEAQLEKSRLLSDRFSAERPKGSFSTLEIQRTEQGDSAMYLCASSSGTGPPNYGYTFGSGTRLTVV.

This chain connects TRBV4-1 to TRBJ2-6, with D possibly TRBD1 on 5 matching bases. CDR3 size: 16 residues. Germline CDR1 MGHRA, CDR2 YSYEKL. The V end was cut by 4 bases, the J end by 4 bases, with 14 bases between. The chain's CDR3 is CASSRPQGEGANVLTF. DNA for the CDR3: TGCGCCAGCAGCCGGCCCCAGGGCGAAGGGGCCAACGTCCTGACTTTC.

This rearrangement joins TRBV5-1 to TRBJ1-2; the D is unclear. The V gene lost 0 bases and the J gene lost 4 bases, with 13 bases spanning the gap. The CDR3 runs 15 residues. CDR1 and CDR2 (germline): SGHRS, YFSETQ. The CDR3 sequence is CASSLVVSSSYGYTF. The CDR3, as DNA: TGCGCCAGCAGCTTGGTCGTTTCTAGCAGCTATGGCTACACCTTC.

V and J are TRBV29-1 and TRBJ2-7; maybe TRBD1 (6 bases). Germline V gives CDR1 SQVTM, CDR2 ANQGSEA. The CDR3 totals 15 residues. The ends were cut back, 6 bases at V and 1 base at J, with 19 bases in the middle. Here the CDR3 reads CSVLYRAALSYEQYF. In DNA form, the CDR3 reads TGCAGCGTCCTGTACAGGGCGGCCCTTTCCTACGAGCAGTACTTC.

Concerning this clone: This same CDR3 is encoded by further DNA sequences in the sample. The chain links TRBV18 to TRBJ1-1, with D perhaps TRBD1 (6 bases). CDR3 size: 14 residues. Per germline, CDR1 KGHSH and CDR2 LQKENI. Trimming stripped 4 bases from V and 1 base from J, with 10 bases between. CDR3: CASSRGGANTEAFF. The CDR3 region has the DNA TGTGCCAGCTCACGTGGGGGCGCGAACACTGAAGCTTTCTTT.

The rearrangement joins TRBV6-9 to TRBJ1-1; D is unresolved. Trimming took off 2 bases at V and 10 bases at J, with 11 bases between the two ends. Germline V gene data show CDR1 as MNHGY and CDR2 as SVAAGI. The CDR3 runs to 12 residues. The chain's CDR3 is CASSYRHVTAFF. CDR3 bases: TGTGCCAGCAGTTATAGACACGTAACAGCTTTCTTT.

The chain links TRBV7-6 to TRBJ2-1; D possibly corresponds to TRBD1 (6 bases). The CDR3 is made up of 13 amino acids. The V end lost 6 bases, the J end lost 6 bases, and 12 bases lay between the germline ends. Germline V gene data show CDR1 as SGHVS and CDR2 as FNYEAQ. The CDR3 region has the DNA TGTGCCAGCAGTTGGACAGTTGGCAATGAGCAGTTCTTC. It is translated as CASSWTVGNEQFF.

The rearrangement links TRBV10-3 to TRBJ1-1, with 8 bases fitting TRBD1. V trimming: 6 bases; J trimming: 3 bases; junction bases outside the gene matches: 9. The CDR3 spans 15 residues. The germline V gene encodes CDR1 ENHRY and CDR2 SYGVKD. The CDR3 loop reads CAIRITDRGDTEAFF. In DNA form, the CDR3 reads TGTGCCATCAGGATCACTGACAGGGGCGACACTGAAGCTTTCTTT.

This rearrangement joins TRBV5-8 to TRBJ2-1, with 11 nucleotides matching TRBD1. The CDR3 is 15 residues long. The J segment lost 7 bases and the V segment lost 1 base, leaving 4 bases of the junction unmatched. Germline CDR1 SGHTS, CDR2 YDEGEE. Here the CDR3 reads CASSLTGQGVNEQFF. CDR3 coding DNA: TGTGCCAGCAGCTTGACGGGACAGGGGGTAAATGAGCAGTTCTTC.

In its sample, this clone was seen many times. The gene calls are TRBV27 and TRBJ2-7, with TRBD2 matching over 10 bases. Germline CDR1 reads MNHEY; CDR2 reads SMNVEV (reference sequence). The CDR3 is 15 amino acids. V was clipped by 2 bases and J by 4 bases; unmatched bases: 5. The CDR3 sequence is CASSLGAGGSYEQYF. CDR3 sequence (DNA): TGTGCCAGCAGTTTAGGAGCGGGAGGGTCGTACGAGCAGTACTTC.

The genes are TRBV5-4 and TRBJ2-1; D not certain. CDR1 SGHNT and CDR2 YYREEE come from the germline V gene (reference sequence). Between the trimmed V and J ends, which lost 5 bases and 6 bases, there was a span of 15 bases. The CDR3 extends over 14 amino acids. The CDR3 DNA is TGTGCCAGCAGGAGCACTTTTTTCCTCAATGAGCAGTTCTTC. This encodes CASRSTFFLNEQFF.

V usage is TRBV6-4 and J usage is TRBJ2-2; D gene uncertain. V lost 4 bases and J 3 bases, leaving 15 bases between the germline ends. The CDR3 totals 16 residues. Germline V gives CDR1 MRHNA, CDR2 SNTAGT. In nucleotides, the CDR3 is TGTGCCAGCAGTGCCCGGTTTACCCAAGACACCGGGGAGCTGTTTTTT. The encoded protein is CASSARFTQDTGELFF.

The rearrangement links TRBV25-1 to TRBJ1-6, with D maybe TRBD1 (6 bases). CDR1 MGHDK and CDR2 SYGVNS come from the germline V gene. The CDR3 runs to 17 residues. V shed 5 bases and J shed 0 bases, with 14 bases lying between them. CDR3 in DNA: TGTGCCAGCAGTCCCAGGACAGAAGACTCCTATAATTCACCCCTCCACTTT. Translation: CASSPRTEDSYNSPLHF.

CDR3 sequence: CASSRAGEIMNTEAFF. CDR3 in DNA: TGTGCCAGCAGCCGCGCGGGGGAGATTATGAACACTGAAGCTTTCTTT. The chain couples TRBV11-2 to TRBJ1-1; D perhaps matches TRBD1 (5 bases). V was clipped by 5 bases and J by 0 bases, with 16 bases between them. This CDR3 comprises 16 residues. Germline V gene lookup returns CDR1 SGHAT and CDR2 FQNNGV.

The V call is TRBV6-5, the J call TRBJ2-7; 9 bases agree with TRBD2. Germline CDR1 and CDR2: MNHEY and SVGAGI. The junction had 10 bases not matched to a gene; V was cut back by 5 bases and J by 5 bases. The CDR3 spans 15 residues. For the CDR3, the DNA is TGTGCCAGCAGTCCAGCCAAGCGGGGGGCCCACGAGCAGTACTTC. It yields the protein CASSPAKRGAHEQYF.

The V and J genes are TRBV18 and TRBJ1-2, with 11 nucleotides matching TRBD1. Germline trimming cut 2 bases from V and 3 bases from J; bases unmatched to any gene: 2. The germline gives CDR1 KGHSH, CDR2 LQKENI. This CDR3 contains 15 residues. The CDR3 DNA reads TGTGCCAGCTCACCAGGGACAGGGGGTGACTATGGCTACACCTTC. Protein: CASSPGTGGDYGYTF.

This sequence joins TRBV18 and TRBJ2-3, with 12 bases matching TRBD2. Germline V CDR1 and CDR2: KGHSH, LQKENI. Losses at the gene ends were 4 bases for V and 4 bases for J; bases not matched to a gene: 3. This CDR3 contains 15 residues. The CDR3: CASSLLAGGPDTQYF. In DNA, the CDR3 is TGTGCCAGCTCACTTCTAGCGGGAGGGCCAGATACGCAGTATTTT.

The chain links TRBV11-2 to TRBJ2-7; D gene ambiguous. Germline lookup yields CDR1 SGHAT and CDR2 FQNNGV. Trimming removed 4 bases at V and 6 bases at J, with 16 bases between. The CDR3 covers 14 residues. As DNA, the CDR3 is TGTGCCAGCAGCTCGGCTCTGGCGGTGACCGAGCAGTACTTC. This codes for CASSSALAVTEQYF.

The J gene is TRBJ2-1, the V gene TRBV19, with a weak D call TRBD1 (6 bases). V was shortened by 5 bases and J by 2 bases, with 13 bases between the two germline ends. The CDR3 consists of 15 residues. Germline CDR1 and CDR2: LNHDA and SQIVND (reference sequence). This CDR3 reads CASSSMQGPYNEQFF. CDR3 in DNA: TGTGCCAGTAGTTCCATGCAGGGGCCCTACAATGAGCAGTTCTTC.

The CDR3 is CASSSLRREETQYF. The CDR3 coding sequence is TGCGCCAGCAGCTCCCTCCGGAGGGAGGAGACCCAGTACTTC. This chain joins TRBV5-1 and TRBJ2-5; maybe TRBD2 (6 bases). Germline CDR1 is SGHRS and CDR2 is YFSETQ. The CDR3 runs 14 residues. V was trimmed by 3 bases and J by 5 bases, leaving 14 bases between them.

The V gene is TRBV6-1, the J gene TRBJ2-1, with TRBD1 matching 7 bases. The CDR3 has 15 residues. CDR1 is MNHNS and CDR2 is SASEGT in the germline V gene. Trimming took 10 bases from V and 9 from J; bases not matched to a gene: 18. CDR3: CAIKFDRESGFEQFF. CDR3 nucleotide sequence: TGTGCCATAAAATTCGACAGGGAGAGTGGATTTGAGCAGTTCTTC.

This chain links TRBV18 with TRBJ1-1; 7 nucleotides agree with TRBD1. V shed 3 bases and J 4 bases; nucleotides not matched to a gene: 8. Germline CDR1 and CDR2: KGHSH and LQKENI. This CDR3 is 15 amino acids long. The CDR3 DNA reads as TGTGCCAGCTCACCCAAAGGGGGCGCGGGCACTGAAGCTTTCTTT. It specifies CASSPKGGAGTEAFF.

The chain is built from TRBV4-1 and TRBJ1-2; D may be TRBD1 (5 bases). CDR1 and CDR2 (germline): MGHRA, YSYEKL. The V end was cut by 6 bases, the J end by 6 bases, with 14 bases between. The CDR3 spans 13 residues. The CDR3 nucleotides are TGCGCCAGCAGTAATAAGGGGTCGGATGGCTACACCTTC. Its protein product is CASSNKGSDGYTF.

The V and J genes are TRBV5-1 and TRBJ1-2, with 8 bases fitting TRBD1. V dropped 4 bases and J dropped 5; count of bases not matched to a gene: 10. Germline V CDR1 and CDR2: SGHRS, YFSETQ. The CDR3 covers 15 residues. CDR3 sequence reads: CASSRQGQGSYGYTF. CDR3 bases: TGCGCCAGCAGCCGGCAAGGACAGGGCTCATATGGCTACACCTTC.

V is TRBV27 and J is TRBJ2-2; 7 nucleotides agree with TRBD1. There are 17 residues in the CDR3. Germline trimming cut 1 base from V and 2 bases from J; bases unmatched to any gene: 7. The germline V gene encodes CDR1 MNHEY and CDR2 SMNVEV (reference sequence). The CDR3 sequence is CASSLLGDSLNTGELFF. In nucleotides, the CDR3 is TGTGCCAGCAGTTTATTGGGGGACAGCCTAAACACCGGGGAGCTGTTTTTT.

V is TRBV10-1 and J is TRBJ2-7; D unclear. The CDR3 extends over 12 amino acids. Trimming stripped 6 bases from V and 2 bases from J, with 8 bases between. Germline values: CDR1 WNHNN, CDR2 SYGVQD (reference sequence). The CDR3, as DNA: TGCGCCAGCAGCGAGACACCCTACGAGCAGTACTTC. As protein: CASSETPYEQYF.

This rearrangement joins TRBV4-3 to TRBJ2-7, with D perhaps TRBD2 (6 bases). The CDR3 contains 14 residues. The V and J ends lost 4 bases and 6 bases respectively, with 16 bases between them. CDR1 is LGHNA and CDR2 is YSLEER in the germline V gene. CDR3 amino acids: CASSPLRQGGEQYF. The DNA of the CDR3 is TGCGCCAGCAGCCCACTACGCCAGGGAGGCGAGCAGTACTTC.

The rearrangement joins TRBV5-4 to TRBJ2-5; D is perhaps TRBD1 (5 bases). There are 17 residues in the CDR3. The germline CDR1 and CDR2 sequences are SGHNT and YYREEE (reference sequence). The ends were cut back, 4 bases at V and 0 bases at J, with 19 bases in the middle. CDR3 residues: CASSPFQDTQYQETQYF. The CDR3 nucleotides read TGTGCCAGCAGCCCGTTCCAGGACACTCAGTACCAAGAGACCCAGTACTTC.

The rearrangement links TRBV5-1 to TRBJ2-1, with D tentatively TRBD2 (5 bases). The CDR3 totals 15 residues. V was pared by 4 bases and J by 3 bases, with 14 bases between. Germline lookup yields CDR1 SGHRS and CDR2 YFSETQ. CDR3 DNA sequence: TGCGCCAGCAGCCAGCAACCGGGGATCTACAATGAGCAGTTCTTC. Protein sequence: CASSQQPGIYNEQFF.

The chain employs TRBV15 and TRBJ1-2, with 10 bases matching TRBD1. V lost 1 base, J lost 8 bases, and 13 bases stayed unmatched. The CDR3 has 17 amino acids. CDR1 is LNHNV and CDR2 is YYDKDF in the germline V gene (reference sequence). The CDR3 protein is CATSRVRASDRGDGYTF. For the CDR3, the DNA is TGTGCCACCAGCAGAGTTCGGGCATCGGACAGGGGGGACGGCTACACCTTC.

V usage is TRBV6-5 and J usage is TRBJ1-1; D remains unclear. The germline V and J ends were trimmed by 2 bases and 5 bases, with 12 bases remaining between them. This CDR3 comprises 14 residues. Per the germline V gene, CDR1 is MNHEY and CDR2 is SVGAGI. The CDR3 loop is CASSYNRRGTEAFF. The CDR3 DNA reads TGTGCCAGCAGTTACAACCGGAGAGGGACTGAAGCTTTCTTT.